The 6 T cell receptor beta chains reported below all come from one sample, sequenced in a study of naive and memory T cell subsets. The library had UMIs added by 3' ligation of an oligonucleotide to TCR cDNA. Four PCR rounds used nested alpha and beta constant region primers plus the SP2 primer. TCRdb ran MiXCR on the 5' RACE reads and lists one entry per CDR3 protein. In the table there are about 48,000 distinct CDR3 sequences, 4% to 5% of which are singletons. The receptor set was obtained from a female donor in good health.

This clonotype was counted only a few times. A much larger clone lies one base from this, so it may be a read error. The rearrangement links TRBV29-1 to TRBJ2-7; TRBD2 matches at 8 bases. Germline V lookup: CDR1 SQVTM, CDR2 ANQGSEA. The V and J ends lost 7 bases and 2 bases, in that order; junction bases with no gene match: 10. The CDR3 extends over 14 amino acids. The CDR3: CSAGGDTGTYEQYF. DNA for the CDR3: TGCAGCGCGGGGGGGGATACGGGAACCTACGAGCAGTACTTC.

With regard to this clonotype: At one boundary the junction diverges from the germline segment, which might be a read error. This chain links TRBV28 with TRBJ2-3; possible D gene TRBD2, 5 bases. The CDR3 has 16 residues. Germline CDR1 and CDR2: MDHEN and SYDVKM. The CDR3 DNA sequence: TGTGTCAGCAGTTTGTTCGGGGTCAGGACCACAGATACGCAGTATTTT. Residues: CVSSLFGVRTTDTQYF.

A word on this clonotype: A single base separates this from a much larger clone, so it may be a read error. The chain joins TRBV10-3 to TRBJ1-4; D gene uncertain. The CDR3 extends over 14 amino acids. CDR1 and CDR2 from the germline V gene are ENHRY and SYGVKD. In nucleotides, the CDR3 is TGTACCATCAGCGACTCTGCAACTAATGAAAAACTGTTTTTT. Translated, it gives CTISDSATNEKLFF.

This clonotype was seen many times. V and J are TRBV20-1 and TRBJ2-5, with unresolved D. Between the trimmed V and J ends, which lost 3 bases and 5 bases, there was a span of 7 bases. CDR1 is DFQATT, CDR2 SNEGSKA, per germline (reference sequence). The CDR3 loop spans 11 amino acids. DNA for the CDR3: TGCAGTGCTAGGTTGGGGGAGACCCAGTACTTC. Translated, it gives CSARLGETQYF.

This clonotype was detected many times. The chain links TRBV29-1 to TRBJ1-1; 12 bases fit TRBD1. The CDR3 runs to 15 residues. The junction had 10 bases not matched to a gene; V was cut back by 5 bases and J by 6 bases. Germline V gene sequence: CDR1 SQVTM, CDR2 ANQGSEA. CDR3 residues: CSVMGQGARPPEAFF. As DNA, the CDR3 is TGCAGCGTTATGGGACAGGGGGCACGGCCTCCTGAAGCTTTCTTT.

This clonotype was counted at least ten times. The chain links TRBV7-9 to TRBJ2-1, with a weak D call TRBD2 (5 bases). CDR1 is SEHNR, CDR2 FQNEAQ, per germline (reference sequence). Trimming took 5 bases from V and 7 from J, leaving 18 bases between them. The CDR3 spans 15 residues. CDR3 bases: TGTGCCAGCAGCGGACGAACCAATTCGGGAAATGAGCAGTTCTTC. Translated, it gives CASSGRTNSGNEQFF.